Each of the 2 T cell receptor beta chains below was sequenced from the same sample in a study of blood T cell repertoires in COVID-19. Sequencing was performed with immunoSEQ multiplex PCR; in TCRdb, only in-frame clones are kept and a portion is missing. The sample holds 96,000 or so clones, 80% to 90% seen once. Sequenced material: peripheral blood. Receptors originate from an elderly man with COVID-19, enrolled during active disease.

This chain links TRBV10-3 with TRBJ2-7, with 9 bases fitting TRBD1. V lost 2 bases and J lost 5; bases outside the gene matches: 7. Per the germline V gene, CDR1 is ENHRY and CDR2 is SYGVKD. The CDR3 extends over 15 amino acids. CDR3 in DNA: TGTGCCATCAGTGAGACTGGGACAGGGATTCACGAGCAGTACTTC. Its translation: CAISETGTGIHEQYF.

The V gene is TRBV6-5, the J gene TRBJ2-7; 9 bases align to TRBD1. Germline CDR1 and CDR2: MNHEY and SVGAGI. Trimming took 6 bases from V and 6 from J; bases not matched to a gene: 6. The CDR3 covers 13 residues. The CDR3: CASRVTGGGEQYF. The DNA of the CDR3 is TGTGCCAGCAGGGTAACAGGGGGCGGCGAGCAGTACTTC.